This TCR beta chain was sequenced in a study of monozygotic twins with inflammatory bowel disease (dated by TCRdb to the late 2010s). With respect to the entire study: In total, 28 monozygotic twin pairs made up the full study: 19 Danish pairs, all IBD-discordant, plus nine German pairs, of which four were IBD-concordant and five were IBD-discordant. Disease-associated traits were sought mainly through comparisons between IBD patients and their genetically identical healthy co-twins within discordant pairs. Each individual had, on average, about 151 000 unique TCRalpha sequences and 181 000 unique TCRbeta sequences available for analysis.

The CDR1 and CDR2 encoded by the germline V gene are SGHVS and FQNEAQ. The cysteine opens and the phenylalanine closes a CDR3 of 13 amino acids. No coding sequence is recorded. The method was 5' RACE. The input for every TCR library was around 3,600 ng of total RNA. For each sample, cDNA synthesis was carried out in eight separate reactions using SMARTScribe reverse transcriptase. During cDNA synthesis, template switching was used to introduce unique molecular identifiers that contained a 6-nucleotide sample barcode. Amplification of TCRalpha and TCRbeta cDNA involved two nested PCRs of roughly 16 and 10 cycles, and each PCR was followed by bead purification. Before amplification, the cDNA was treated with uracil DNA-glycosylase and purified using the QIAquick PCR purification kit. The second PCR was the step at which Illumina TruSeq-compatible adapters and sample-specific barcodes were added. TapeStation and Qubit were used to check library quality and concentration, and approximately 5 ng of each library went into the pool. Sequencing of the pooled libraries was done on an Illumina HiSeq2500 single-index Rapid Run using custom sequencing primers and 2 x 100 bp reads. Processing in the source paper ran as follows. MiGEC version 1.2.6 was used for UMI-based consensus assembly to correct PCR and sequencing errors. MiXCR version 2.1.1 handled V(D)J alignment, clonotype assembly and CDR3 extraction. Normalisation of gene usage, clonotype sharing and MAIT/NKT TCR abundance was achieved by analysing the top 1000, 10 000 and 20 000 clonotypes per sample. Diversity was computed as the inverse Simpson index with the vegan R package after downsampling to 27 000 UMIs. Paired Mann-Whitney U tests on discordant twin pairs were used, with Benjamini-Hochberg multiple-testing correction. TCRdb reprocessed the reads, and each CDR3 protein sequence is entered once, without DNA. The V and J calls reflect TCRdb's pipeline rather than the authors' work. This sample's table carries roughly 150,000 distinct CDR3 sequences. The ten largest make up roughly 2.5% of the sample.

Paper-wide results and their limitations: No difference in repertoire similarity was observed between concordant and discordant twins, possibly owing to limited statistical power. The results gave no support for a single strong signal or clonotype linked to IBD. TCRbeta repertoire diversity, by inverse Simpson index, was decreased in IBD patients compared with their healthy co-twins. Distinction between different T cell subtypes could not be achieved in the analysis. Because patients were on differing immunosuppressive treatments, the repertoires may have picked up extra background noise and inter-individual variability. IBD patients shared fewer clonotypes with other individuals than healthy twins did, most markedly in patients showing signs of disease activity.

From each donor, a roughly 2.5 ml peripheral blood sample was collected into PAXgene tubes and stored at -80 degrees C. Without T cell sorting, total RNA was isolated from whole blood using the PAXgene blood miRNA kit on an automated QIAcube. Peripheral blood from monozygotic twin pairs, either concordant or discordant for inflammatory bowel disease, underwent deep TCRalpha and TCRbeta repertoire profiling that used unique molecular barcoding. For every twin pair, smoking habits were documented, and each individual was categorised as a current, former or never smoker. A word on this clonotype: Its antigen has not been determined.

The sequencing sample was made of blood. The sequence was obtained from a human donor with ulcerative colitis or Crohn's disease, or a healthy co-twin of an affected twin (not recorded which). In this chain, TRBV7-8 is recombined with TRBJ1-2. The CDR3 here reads CASSQPRVYGYTF.